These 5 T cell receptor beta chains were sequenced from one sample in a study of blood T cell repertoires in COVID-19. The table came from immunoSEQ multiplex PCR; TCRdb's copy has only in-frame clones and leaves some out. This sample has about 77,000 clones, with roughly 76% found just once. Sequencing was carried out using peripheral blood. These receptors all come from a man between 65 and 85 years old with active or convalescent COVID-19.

CDR3 DNA sequence: TGTGCCACCAGTGACCCTCCCAGGGGAGACAATGAGCAGTTCTTC. Its translation is CATSDPPRGDNEQFF. The chain recombines TRBV24-1 with TRBJ2-1; weak D call: TRBD1 (6 bases). The CDR3 covers 15 residues. V was clipped by 4 bases and J by 5 bases, with 14 bases between them. Looked up from germline, CDR1 is KGHDR and CDR2 is SFDVKD.

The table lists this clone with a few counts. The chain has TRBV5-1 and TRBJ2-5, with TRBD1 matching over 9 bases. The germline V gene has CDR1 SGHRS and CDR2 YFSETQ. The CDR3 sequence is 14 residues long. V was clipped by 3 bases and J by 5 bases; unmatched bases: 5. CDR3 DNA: TGCGCCAGCAGCTCTGGGACAGGGTTGGAGACCCAGTACTTC. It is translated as CASSSGTGLETQYF.

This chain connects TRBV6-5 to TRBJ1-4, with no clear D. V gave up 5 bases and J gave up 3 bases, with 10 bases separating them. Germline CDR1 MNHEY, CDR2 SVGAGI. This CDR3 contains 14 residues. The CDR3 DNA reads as TGTGCCAGCAGTCCCCCCTGGCCTAATGAAAAACTGTTTTTT. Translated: CASSPPWPNEKLFF.

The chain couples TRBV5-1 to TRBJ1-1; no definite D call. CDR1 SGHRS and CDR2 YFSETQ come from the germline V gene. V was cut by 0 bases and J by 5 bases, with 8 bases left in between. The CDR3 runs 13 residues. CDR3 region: CASSLVSGTEAFF. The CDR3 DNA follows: TGCGCCAGCAGCTTGGTGTCCGGGACTGAAGCTTTCTTT. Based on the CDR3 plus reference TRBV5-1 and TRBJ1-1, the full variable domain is KAGVTQTPRYLIKTRGQQVTLSCSPISGHRSVSWYQQTPGQGLQFLFEYFSETQRNKGNFPGRFSGRQFSNSRSEMNVSTLELGDSALYLCASSLVSGTEAFFGQGTRLTVV.

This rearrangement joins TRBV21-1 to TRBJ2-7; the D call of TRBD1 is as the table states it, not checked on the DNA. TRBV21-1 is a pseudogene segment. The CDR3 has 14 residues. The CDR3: CASSDRDSAYEQYF. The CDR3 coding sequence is TGTGCCAGCAGCGACCGGGACAGTGCCTACGAGCAGTACTTC.